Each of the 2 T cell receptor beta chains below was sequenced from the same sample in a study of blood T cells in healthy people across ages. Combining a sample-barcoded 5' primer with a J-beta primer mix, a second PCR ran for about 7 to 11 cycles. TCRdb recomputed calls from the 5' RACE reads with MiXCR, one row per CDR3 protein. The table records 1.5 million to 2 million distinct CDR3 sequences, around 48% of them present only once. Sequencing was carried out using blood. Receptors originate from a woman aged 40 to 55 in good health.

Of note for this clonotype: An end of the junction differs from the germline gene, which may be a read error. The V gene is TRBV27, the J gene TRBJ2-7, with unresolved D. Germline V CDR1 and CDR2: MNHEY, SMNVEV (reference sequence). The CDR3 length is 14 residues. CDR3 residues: CASSPRNSNYKQYF. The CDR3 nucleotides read TGTGCCAGCAGTCCACGTAATTCGAACTACAAGCAGTACTTC.

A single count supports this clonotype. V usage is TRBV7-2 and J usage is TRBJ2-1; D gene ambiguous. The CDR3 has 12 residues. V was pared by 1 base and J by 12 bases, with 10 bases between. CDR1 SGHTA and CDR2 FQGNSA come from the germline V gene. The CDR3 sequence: CASSLDQTPQFF. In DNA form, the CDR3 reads TGTGCCAGCAGCTTAGACCAAACACCGCAGTTCTTC.